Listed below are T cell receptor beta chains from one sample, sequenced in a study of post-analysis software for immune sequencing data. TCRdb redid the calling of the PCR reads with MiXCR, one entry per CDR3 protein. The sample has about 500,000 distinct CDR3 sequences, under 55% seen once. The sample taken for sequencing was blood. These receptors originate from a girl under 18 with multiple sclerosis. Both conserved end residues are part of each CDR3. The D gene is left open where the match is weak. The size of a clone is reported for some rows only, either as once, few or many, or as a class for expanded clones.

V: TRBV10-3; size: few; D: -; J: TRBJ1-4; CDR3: CAISESTATNEKLFF; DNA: TGTGCCATCAGTGAGTCGACGGCAACTAATGAAAAACTGTTTTTT
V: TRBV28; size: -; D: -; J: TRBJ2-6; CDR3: CASSSPSSGANVLTF; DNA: TGTGCCAGCAGTTCCCCAAGCTCTGGGGCCAACGTCCTGACTTTC
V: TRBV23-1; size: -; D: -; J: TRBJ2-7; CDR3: CASRLGPHYEQYF; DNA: TGCGCCAGCCGCCTCGGACCCCACTACGAGCAGTACTTC
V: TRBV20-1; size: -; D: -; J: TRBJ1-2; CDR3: CSAPGSTYGYTF; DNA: TGCAGTGCTCCGGGGTCTACCTATGGCTACACCTTC
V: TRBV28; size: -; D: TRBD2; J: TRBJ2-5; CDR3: CASSPHSGTSGRVTQYF; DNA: TGTGCCAGCAGTCCCCATTCCGGGACTAGCGGGAGGGTGACCCAGTACTTC
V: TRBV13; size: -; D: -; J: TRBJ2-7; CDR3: CASSLGVGAYEQYF; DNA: TGTGCCAGCAGCTTAGGGGTAGGCGCCTACGAGCAGTACTTC
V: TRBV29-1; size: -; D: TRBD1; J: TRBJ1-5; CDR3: CSVTTGLNQPQHF; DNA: TGCAGCGTTACGACAGGGCTAAATCAGCCCCAGCATTTT
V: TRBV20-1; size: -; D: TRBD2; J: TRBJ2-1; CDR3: CNARALREGEQFF; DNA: TGCAATGCTAGAGCCCTGCGGGAGGGCGAGCAGTTCTTC
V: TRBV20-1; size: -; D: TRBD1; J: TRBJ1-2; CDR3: CSARDAIGTGLNYGYTF; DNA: TGCAGTGCTAGAGACGCCATTGGGACAGGACTTAACTATGGCTACACCTTC
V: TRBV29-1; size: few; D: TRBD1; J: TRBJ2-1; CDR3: CSAKRDNRGYNEQFF; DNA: TGCAGCGCCAAACGTGACAACAGGGGCTACAATGAGCAGTTCTTC
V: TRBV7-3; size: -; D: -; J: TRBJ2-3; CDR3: CASSSRLESTDTQYF; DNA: TGTGCCAGCAGCTCTCGACTCGAGAGCACAGATACGCAGTATTTT
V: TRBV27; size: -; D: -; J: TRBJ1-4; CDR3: CASTTNEKLFF; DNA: TGTGCCAGCACCACCAATGAAAAACTGTTTTTT
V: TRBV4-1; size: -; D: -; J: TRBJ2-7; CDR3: CASSQDYQGRLAYEQYF; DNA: TGCGCCAGCAGCCAAGACTATCAGGGCAGGTTGGCCTACGAGCAGTACTTC
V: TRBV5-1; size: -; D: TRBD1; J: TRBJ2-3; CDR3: CASSLAGTGGADTQYF; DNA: TGCGCCAGCAGCTTGGCGGGGACAGGGGGCGCAGATACGCAGTATTTT
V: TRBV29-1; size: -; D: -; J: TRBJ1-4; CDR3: CSVEDPGANEKLFF; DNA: TGCAGCGTTGAAGATCCGGGAGCTAATGAAAAACTGTTTTTT
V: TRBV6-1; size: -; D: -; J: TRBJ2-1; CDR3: CASTPPGLSYNEQFF; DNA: TGTGCCAGCACCCCCCCGGGACTCTCCTACAATGAGCAGTTCTTC
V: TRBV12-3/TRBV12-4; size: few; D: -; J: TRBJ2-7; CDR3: CASSRPGLRLDEQYF; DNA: TGTGCCAGCAGTCGGCCGGGACTCCGTCTAGACGAGCAGTACTTC
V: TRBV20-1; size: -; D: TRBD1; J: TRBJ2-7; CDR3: CSAPTGGSSYEQYF; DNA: TGCAGTGCGCCAACAGGGGGCTCTTCCTACGAGCAGTACTTC
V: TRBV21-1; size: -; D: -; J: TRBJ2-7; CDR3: CASMSLAEVYEQYF; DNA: TGTGCCAGCATGAGTCTAGCGGAAGTCTACGAGCAGTACTTC
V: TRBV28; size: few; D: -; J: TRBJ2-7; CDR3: CASSSPDLPYEQYF; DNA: TGTGCCAGCAGTTCACCGGACTTGCCCTACGAGCAGTACTTC